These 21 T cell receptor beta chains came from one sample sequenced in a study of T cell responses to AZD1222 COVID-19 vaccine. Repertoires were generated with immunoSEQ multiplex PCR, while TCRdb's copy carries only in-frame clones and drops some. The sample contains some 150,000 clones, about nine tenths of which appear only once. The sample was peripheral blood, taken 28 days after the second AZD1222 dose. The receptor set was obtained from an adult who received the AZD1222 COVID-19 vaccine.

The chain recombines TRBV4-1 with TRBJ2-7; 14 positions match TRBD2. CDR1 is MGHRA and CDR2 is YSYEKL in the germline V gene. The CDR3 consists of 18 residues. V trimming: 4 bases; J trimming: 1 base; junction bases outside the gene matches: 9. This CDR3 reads CASSPHGTSGGPSYEQYF. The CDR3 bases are TGCGCCAGCAGCCCCCACGGGACTAGCGGGGGACCTTCCTACGAGCAGTACTTC.

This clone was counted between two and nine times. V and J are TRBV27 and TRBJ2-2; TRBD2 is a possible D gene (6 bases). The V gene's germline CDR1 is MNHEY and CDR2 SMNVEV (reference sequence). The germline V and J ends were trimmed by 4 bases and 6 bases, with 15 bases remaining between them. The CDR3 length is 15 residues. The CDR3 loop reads CASSSPGPGAGELFF. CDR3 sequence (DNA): TGTGCCAGCAGTTCTCCCGGGCCGGGGGCCGGGGAGCTGTTTTTT.

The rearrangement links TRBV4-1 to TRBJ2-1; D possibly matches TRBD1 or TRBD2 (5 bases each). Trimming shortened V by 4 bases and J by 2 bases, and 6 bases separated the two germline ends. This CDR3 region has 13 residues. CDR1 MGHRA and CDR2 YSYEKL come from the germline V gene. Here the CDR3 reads CASSPGPYNEQFF. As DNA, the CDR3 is TGCGCCAGCAGCCCGGGACCCTACAATGAGCAGTTCTTC.

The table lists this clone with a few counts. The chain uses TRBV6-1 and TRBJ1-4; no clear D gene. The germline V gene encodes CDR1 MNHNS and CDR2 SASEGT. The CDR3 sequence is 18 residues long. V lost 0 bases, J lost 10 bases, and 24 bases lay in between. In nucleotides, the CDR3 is TGTGCCAGCAGTGAAGCGCGAGGAGGTGGGCTAATTGATCGAAAACTGTTTTTT. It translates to CASSEARGGGLIDRKLFF.

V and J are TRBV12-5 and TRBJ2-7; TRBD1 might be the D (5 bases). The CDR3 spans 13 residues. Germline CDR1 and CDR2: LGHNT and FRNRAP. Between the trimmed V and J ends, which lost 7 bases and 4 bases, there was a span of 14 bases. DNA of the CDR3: TGTGCTAGTGCCCGAAGTCAGGGATACGAGCAGTACTTC. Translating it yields CASARSQGYEQYF.

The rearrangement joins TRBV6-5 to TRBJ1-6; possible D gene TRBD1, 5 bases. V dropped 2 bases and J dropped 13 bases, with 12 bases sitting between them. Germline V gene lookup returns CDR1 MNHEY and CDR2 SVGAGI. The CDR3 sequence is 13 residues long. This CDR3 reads CASSYGALAPLHF. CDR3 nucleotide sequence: TGTGCCAGCAGTTACGGGGCCTTAGCTCCCCTCCACTTT.

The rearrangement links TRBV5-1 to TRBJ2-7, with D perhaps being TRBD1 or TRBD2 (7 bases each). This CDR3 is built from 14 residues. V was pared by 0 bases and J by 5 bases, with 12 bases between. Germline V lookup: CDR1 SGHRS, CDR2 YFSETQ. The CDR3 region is CASSLVAGGDEQYF. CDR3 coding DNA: TGCGCCAGCAGCTTGGTGGCAGGGGGGGACGAGCAGTACTTC.

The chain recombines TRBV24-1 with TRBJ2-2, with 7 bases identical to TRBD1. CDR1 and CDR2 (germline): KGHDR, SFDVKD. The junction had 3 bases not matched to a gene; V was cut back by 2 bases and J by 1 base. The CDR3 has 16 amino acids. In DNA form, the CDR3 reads TGTGCCACCAGTGATTCACGACAGGGGAACACCGGGGAGCTGTTTTTT. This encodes CATSDSRQGNTGELFF.

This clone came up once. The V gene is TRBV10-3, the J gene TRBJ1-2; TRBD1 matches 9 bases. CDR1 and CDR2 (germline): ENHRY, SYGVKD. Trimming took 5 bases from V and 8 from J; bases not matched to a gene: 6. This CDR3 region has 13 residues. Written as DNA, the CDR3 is TGTGCCATCAGTTCGGACAGGGGAGGCGGCTACACCTTC. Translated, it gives CAISSDRGGGYTF.

CDR3 residues: CASSVNGRGPGELFF. In nucleotides, the CDR3 is TGTGCCAGCAGCGTAAACGGCAGGGGGCCCGGGGAGCTGTTTTTT. This chain joins TRBV9 and TRBJ2-2, with 8 bases matching TRBD1. This CDR3 is built from 15 residues. Per the germline V gene, CDR1 is SGDLS and CDR2 is YYNGEE. The J segment lost 6 bases and the V segment lost 1 base, leaving 5 bases of the junction unmatched. Full variable domain (remainder filled in from reference TRBV9 and TRBJ2-2): DSGVTQTPKHLITATGQRVTLRCSPRSGDLSVYWYQQSLDQGLQFLIQYYNGEERAKGNILERFSAQQFPDLHSELNLSSLELGDSALYFCASSVNGRGPGELFFGEGSRLTVL.

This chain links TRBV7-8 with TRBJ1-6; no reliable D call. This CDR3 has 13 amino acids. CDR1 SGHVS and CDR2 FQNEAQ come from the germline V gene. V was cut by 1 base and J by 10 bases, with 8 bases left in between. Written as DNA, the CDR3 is TGTGCCAGCAGCTTAGGAGGAGACTCACCCCTCCACTTT. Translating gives CASSLGGDSPLHF.

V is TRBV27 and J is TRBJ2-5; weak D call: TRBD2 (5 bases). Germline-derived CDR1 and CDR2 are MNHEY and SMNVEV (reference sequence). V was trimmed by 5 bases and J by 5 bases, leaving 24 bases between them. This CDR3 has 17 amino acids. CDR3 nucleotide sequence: TGTGCCAGCAGTCTCCTTGGAGGTGGGCCGGTCGGGGAGACCCAGTACTTC. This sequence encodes CASSLLGGGPVGETQYF.

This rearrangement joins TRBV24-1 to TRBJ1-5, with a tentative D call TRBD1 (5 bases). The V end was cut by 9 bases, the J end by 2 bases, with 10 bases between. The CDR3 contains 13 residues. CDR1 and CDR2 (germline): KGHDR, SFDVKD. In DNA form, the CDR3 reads TGTGCCACCGGAAAAGGGGGCAATCAGCCCCAGCATTTT. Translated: CATGKGGNQPQHF.

The CDR3 DNA is TGTGCCAGCAGCCGAGCTCAGGGAAGAAGGAGCTATGGCTACACCTTC. Translation: CASSRAQGRRSYGYTF. The V and J genes are TRBV5-5 and TRBJ1-2; D is possibly TRBD1 (5 bases). The CDR3 extends over 16 amino acids. Looked up from germline, CDR1 is SGHKS and CDR2 is YYEKEE (reference sequence). V was pared by 4 bases and J by 4 bases, with 20 bases between.

The CDR3 DNA reads TGTGCCAGTCAGAACCCCGGGATTTTCGAGCAGTACTTC. Amino acids: CASQNPGIFEQYF. This chain connects TRBV28 to TRBJ2-7; TRBD2 might be the D (5 bases). The CDR3 extends over 13 amino acids. V dropped 9 bases and J dropped 6 bases, with 18 bases sitting between them. Per the germline V gene, CDR1 is MDHEN and CDR2 is SYDVKM.

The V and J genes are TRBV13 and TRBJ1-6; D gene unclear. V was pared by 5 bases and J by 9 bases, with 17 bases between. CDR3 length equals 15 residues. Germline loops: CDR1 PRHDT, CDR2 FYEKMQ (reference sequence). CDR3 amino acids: CASSLQTPTGSPLHF. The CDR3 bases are TGTGCCAGCAGCCTTCAGACCCCAACGGGTTCACCCCTCCACTTT.

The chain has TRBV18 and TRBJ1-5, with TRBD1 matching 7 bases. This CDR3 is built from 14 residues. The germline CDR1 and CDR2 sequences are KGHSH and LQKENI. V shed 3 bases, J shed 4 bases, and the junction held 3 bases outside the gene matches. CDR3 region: CASSPGQQNQPQHF. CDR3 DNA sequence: TGTGCCAGCTCACCGGGACAGCAAAATCAGCCCCAGCATTTT.

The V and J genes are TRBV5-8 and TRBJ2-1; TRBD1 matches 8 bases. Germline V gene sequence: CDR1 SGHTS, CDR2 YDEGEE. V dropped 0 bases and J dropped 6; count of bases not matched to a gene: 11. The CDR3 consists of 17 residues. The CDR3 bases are TGTGCCAGCAGCTTGGACCCCAGGGGGCGGAAGGGCAATGAGCAGTTCTTC. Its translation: CASSLDPRGRKGNEQFF. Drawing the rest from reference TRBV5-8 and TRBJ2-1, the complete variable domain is EAGVTQSPTHLIKTRGQQATLRCSPISGHTSVYWYQQALGLGLQFLLWYDEGEERNRGNFPPRFSGRQFPNYSSELNVNALELEDSALYLCASSLDPRGRKGNEQFFGPGTRLTVL.

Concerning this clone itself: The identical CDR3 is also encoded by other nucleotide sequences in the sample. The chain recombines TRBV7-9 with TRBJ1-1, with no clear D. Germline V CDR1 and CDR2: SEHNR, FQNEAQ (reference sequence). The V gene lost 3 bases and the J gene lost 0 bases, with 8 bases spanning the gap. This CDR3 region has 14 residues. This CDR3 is CASSLSRLNTEAFF. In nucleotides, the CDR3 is TGTGCCAGCAGCTTGTCCAGACTGAACACTGAAGCTTTCTTT.

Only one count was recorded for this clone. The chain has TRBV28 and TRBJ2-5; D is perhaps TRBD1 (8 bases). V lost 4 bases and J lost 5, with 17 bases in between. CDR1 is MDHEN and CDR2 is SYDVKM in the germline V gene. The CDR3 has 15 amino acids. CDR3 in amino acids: CASSSGQGGSETQYF. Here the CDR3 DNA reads TGTGCCAGCAGTTCCGGACAGGGAGGGTCGGAGACCCAGTACTTC. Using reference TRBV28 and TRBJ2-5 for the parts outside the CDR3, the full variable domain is DVKVTQSSRYLVKRTGEKVFLECVQDMDHENMFWYRQDPGLGLRLIYFSYDVKMKEKGDIPEGYSVSREKKERFSLILESASTNQTSMYLCASSSGQGGSETQYFGPGTRLLVL.

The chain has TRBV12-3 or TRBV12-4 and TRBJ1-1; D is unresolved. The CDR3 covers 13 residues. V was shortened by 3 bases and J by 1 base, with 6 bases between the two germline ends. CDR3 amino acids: CASSFAGNTEAFF. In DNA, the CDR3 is TGTGCCAGCAGTTTCGCCGGGAACACTGAAGCTTTCTTT.